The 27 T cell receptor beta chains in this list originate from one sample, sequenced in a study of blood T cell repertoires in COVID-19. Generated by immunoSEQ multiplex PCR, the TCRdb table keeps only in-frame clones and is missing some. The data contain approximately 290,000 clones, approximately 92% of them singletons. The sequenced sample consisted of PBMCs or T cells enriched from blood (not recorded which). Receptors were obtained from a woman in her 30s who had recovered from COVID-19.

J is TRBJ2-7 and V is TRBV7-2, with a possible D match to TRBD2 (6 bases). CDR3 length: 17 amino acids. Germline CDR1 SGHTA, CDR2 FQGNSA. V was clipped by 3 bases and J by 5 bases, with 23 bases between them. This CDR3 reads CASSFQRLSGNGHEQYF. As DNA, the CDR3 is TGTGCCAGCAGCTTCCAACGGCTTAGCGGAAATGGGCACGAGCAGTACTTC.

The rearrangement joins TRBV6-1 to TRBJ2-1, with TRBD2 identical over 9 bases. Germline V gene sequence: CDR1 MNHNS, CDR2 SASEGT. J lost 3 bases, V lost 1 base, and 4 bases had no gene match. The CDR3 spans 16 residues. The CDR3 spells CASSEVASGIYNEQFF. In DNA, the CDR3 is TGTGCCAGCAGTGAAGTAGCTAGCGGGATCTACAATGAGCAGTTCTTC.

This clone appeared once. The CDR3 protein is CASSTGGRYNEQFF. The CDR3 DNA reads TGTGCCAGCAGCACAGGGGGCCGGTACAATGAGCAGTTCTTC. The chain employs TRBV27 and TRBJ2-1; the match to TRBD1 covers 9 bases. The CDR3 spans 14 residues. Per the germline V gene, CDR1 is MNHEY and CDR2 is SMNVEV (reference sequence). V shed 6 bases and J 4 bases; nucleotides not matched to a gene: 4.

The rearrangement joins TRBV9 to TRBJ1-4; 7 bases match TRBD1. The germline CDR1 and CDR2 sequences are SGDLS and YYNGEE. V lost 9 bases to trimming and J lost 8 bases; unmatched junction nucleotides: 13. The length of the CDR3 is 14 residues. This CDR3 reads CATHAGTAWEKLFF. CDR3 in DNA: TGTGCCACCCATGCCGGGACAGCGTGGGAAAAACTGTTTTTT.

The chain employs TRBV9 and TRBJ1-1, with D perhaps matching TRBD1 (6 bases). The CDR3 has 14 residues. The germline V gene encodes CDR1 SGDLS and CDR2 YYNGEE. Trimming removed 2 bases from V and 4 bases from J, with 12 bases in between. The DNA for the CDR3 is TGTGCCAGCAGCGTTCAGGGGTTCGTCACTGAAGCTTTCTTT. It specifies CASSVQGFVTEAFF. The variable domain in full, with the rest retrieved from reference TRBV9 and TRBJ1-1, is DSGVTQTPKHLITATGQRVTLRCSPRSGDLSVYWYQQSLDQGLQFLIQYYNGEERAKGNILERFSAQQFPDLHSELNLSSLELGDSALYFCASSVQGFVTEAFFGQGTRLTVV.

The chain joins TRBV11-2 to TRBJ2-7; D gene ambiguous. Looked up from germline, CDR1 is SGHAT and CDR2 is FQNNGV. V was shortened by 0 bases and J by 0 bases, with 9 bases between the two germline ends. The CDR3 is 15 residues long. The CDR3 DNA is TGTGCCAGCAGCTTAGATCGACAAAACTCCTACGAGCAGTACTTC. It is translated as CASSLDRQNSYEQYF.

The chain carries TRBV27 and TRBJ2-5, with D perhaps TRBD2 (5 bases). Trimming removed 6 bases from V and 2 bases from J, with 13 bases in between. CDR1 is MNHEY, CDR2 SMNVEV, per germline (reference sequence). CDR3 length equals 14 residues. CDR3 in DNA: TGTGCCAGCAGGAAGATCAGCGGACAAGAGACCCAGTACTTC. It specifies CASRKISGQETQYF.

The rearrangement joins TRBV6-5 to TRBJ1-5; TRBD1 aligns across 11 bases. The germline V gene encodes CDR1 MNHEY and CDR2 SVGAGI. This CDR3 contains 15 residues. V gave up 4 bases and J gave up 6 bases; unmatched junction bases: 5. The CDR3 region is CASSSGQGAGQPQHF. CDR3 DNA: TGTGCCAGCAGTTCCGGACAGGGGGCAGGTCAGCCCCAGCATTTT.

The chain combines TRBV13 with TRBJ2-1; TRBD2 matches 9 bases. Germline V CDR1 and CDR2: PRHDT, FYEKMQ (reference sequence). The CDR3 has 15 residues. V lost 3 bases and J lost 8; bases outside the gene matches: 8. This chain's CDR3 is CASSLLAGNLYEQFF. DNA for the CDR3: TGTGCCAGCAGCTTGCTAGCGGGAAATTTATATGAGCAGTTCTTC.

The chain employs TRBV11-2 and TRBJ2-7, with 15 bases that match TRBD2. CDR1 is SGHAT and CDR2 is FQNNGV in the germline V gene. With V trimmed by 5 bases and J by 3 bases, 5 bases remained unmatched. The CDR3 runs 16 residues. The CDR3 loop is CASSTRTSGRDYEQYF. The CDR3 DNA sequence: TGTGCCAGCAGCACCCGGACTAGCGGGAGGGACTACGAGCAGTACTTC.

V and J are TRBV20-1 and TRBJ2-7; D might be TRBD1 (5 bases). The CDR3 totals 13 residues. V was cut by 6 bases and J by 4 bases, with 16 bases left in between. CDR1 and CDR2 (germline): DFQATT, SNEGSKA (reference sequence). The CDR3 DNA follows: TGCAGTGCCAGTGGTCGGACACTGTACGAGCAGTACTTC. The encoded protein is CSASGRTLYEQYF.

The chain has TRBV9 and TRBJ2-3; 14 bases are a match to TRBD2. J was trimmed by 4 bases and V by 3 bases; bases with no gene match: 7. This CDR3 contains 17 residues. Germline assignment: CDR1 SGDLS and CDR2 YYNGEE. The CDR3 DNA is TGTGCCAGCAGCGCCCCGGGACTAGCGGGAGACTCAGATACGCAGTATTTT. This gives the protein CASSAPGLAGDSDTQYF.

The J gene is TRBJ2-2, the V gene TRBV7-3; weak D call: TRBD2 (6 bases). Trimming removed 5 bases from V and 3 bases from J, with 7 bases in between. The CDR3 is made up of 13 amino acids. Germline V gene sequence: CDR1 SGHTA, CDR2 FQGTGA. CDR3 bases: TGTGCCAGCAGCCGGGACTACACCGGGGAGCTGTTTTTT. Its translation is CASSRDYTGELFF.

Here the CDR3 DNA reads TGTGCCAGCAGCCCGAGGACTAGCGGGATTAGCACAGATACGCAGTATTTT. Amino acids: CASSPRTSGISTDTQYF. The rearrangement links TRBV3-1 (or the pseudogene TRBV3-2) to TRBJ2-3; 12 nucleotides match TRBD2. There are 17 residues in the CDR3. J lost 0 bases, V lost 4 bases, and 5 bases had no gene match. Germline V gives CDR1 LGHDT, CDR2 YNNKEL (reference sequence).

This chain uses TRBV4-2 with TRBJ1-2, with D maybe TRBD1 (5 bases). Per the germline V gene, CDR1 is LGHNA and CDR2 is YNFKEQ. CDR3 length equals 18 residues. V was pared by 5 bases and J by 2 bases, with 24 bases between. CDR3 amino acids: CASSYGGERGRVNYGYTF. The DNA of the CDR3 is TGTGCCAGCAGCTACGGGGGTGAACGGGGCCGCGTAAACTATGGCTACACCTTC.

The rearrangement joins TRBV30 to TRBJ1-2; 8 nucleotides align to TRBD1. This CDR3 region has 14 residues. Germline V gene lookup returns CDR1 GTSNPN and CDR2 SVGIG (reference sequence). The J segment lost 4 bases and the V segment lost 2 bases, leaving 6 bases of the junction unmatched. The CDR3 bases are TGTGCCTGGAGTCAAGGGACAGGCTTCTATGGCTACACCTTC. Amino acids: CAWSQGTGFYGYTF.

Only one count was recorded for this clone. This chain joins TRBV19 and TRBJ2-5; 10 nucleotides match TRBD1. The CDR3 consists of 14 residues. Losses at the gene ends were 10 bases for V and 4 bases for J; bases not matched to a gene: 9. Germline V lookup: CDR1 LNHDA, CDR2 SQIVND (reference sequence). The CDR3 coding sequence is TGTGCCACTCGAAGGGACAGGGGCTCAGAGACCCAGTACTTC. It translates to CATRRDRGSETQYF.

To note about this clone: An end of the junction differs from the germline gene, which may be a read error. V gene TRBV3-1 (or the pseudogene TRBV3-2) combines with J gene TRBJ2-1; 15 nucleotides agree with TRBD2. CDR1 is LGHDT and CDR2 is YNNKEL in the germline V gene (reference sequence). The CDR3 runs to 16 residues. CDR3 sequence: CASSIGLAGGYNKQFF. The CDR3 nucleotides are TGTGCCAGCAGCATCGGACTAGCGGGAGGGTACAATAAGCAGTTCTTC.

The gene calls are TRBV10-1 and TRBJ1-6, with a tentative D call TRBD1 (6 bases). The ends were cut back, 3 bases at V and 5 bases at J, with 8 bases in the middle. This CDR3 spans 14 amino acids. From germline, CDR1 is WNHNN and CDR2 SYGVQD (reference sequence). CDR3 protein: CASSDGQNNSPLHF. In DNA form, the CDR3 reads TGCGCCAGCAGTGACGGACAGAATAATTCACCCCTCCACTTT.

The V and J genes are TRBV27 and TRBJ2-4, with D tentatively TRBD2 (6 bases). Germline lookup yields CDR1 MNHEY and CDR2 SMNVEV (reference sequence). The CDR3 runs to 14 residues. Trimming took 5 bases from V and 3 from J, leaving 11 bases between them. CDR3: CASSLWRDKNIQYF. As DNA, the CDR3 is TGTGCCAGCAGTCTTTGGAGGGACAAAAACATTCAGTACTTC.

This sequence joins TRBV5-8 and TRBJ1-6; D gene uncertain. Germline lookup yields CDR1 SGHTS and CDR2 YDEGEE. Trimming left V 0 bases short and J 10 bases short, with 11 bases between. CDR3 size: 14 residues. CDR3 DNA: TGTGCCAGCAGCTTGGTGTACAGCCCATCACCCCTCCACTTT. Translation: CASSLVYSPSPLHF.

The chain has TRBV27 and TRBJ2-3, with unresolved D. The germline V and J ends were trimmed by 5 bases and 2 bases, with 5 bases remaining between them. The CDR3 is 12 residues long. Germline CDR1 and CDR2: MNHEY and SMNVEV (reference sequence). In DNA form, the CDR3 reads TGTGCCAGCAGTAGCTACACAGATACGCAGTATTTT. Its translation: CASSSYTDTQYF.

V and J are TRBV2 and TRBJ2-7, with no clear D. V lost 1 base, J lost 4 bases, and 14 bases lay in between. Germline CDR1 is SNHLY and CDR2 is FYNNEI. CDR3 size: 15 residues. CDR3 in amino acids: CASSEVVVAAYEQYF. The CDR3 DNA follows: TGTGCCAGCAGTGAAGTAGTAGTCGCGGCGTACGAGCAGTACTTC.

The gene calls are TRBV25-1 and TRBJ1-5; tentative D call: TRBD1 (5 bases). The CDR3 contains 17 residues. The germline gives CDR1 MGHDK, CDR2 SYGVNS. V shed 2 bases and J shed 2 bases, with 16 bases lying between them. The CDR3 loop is CASSEAGRGWGNQPQHF. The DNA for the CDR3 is TGTGCCAGCAGTGAAGCCGGGAGGGGTTGGGGCAATCAGCCCCAGCATTTT. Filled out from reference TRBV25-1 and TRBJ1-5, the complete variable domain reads EADIYQTPRYLVIGTGKKITLECSQTMGHDKMYWYQQDPGMELHLIHYSYGVNSTEKGDLSSESTVSRIRTEHFPLTLESARPSHTSQYLCASSEAGRGWGNQPQHFGDGTRLSIL.

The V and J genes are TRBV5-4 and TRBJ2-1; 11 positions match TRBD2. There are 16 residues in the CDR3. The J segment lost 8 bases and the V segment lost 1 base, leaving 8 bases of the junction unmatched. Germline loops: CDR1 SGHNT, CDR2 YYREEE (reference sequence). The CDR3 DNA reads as TGTGCCAGCAGCTTGCAGCTAGCGGGAGGTTTGGATGAGCAGTTCTTC. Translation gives CASSLQLAGGLDEQFF.

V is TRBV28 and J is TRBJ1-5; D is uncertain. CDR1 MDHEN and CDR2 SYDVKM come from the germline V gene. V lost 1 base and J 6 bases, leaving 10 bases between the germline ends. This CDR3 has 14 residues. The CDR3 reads CASSLYGNVQPQHF. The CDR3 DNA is TGTGCCAGCAGTTTATACGGGAATGTTCAGCCCCAGCATTTT.

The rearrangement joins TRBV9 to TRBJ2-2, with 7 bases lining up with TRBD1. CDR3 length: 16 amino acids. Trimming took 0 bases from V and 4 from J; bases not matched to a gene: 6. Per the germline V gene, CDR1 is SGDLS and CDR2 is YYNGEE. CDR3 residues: CASSVEASGGTGELFF. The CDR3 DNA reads TGTGCCAGCAGCGTAGAGGCGTCAGGGGGCACCGGGGAGCTGTTTTTT.